This TCR beta chain comes out of a study of CD8+CD57+ T cells in acquired aplastic anemia. Across the study: Quantities of DNA derived from sorted CD4+ and CD8+ cells averaged approximately 3.3 ug. Study findings and constraints: Sharing between patients and controls was observed for twenty-nine CD8+ CDR3 sequences.

Germline V gives CDR1 DFQATT, CDR2 SNEGSKA (reference sequence). CDR3 size: 12 residues. CDR3 and TCR beta VDJ profiling relied on a genomic DNA template. TCRdb reanalysed the reads using MiXCR and keeps one entry per CDR3 protein. This sample has about half a million distinct CDR3 sequences; less than 35% occur once, and the top ten carry roughly 0.8%. Details on this clonotype: What it binds is not known. This may arise from a read error, as a much more abundant clone is one base away.

The authors sequenced patients whose flow cytometry had shown CD8+CD57+ cell expansion. Sampling of blood occurred while the patients had still received no therapy. The sequenced sample was sorted CD4+, CD8+, or CD8+CD57+ T cells (not recorded which) from PBMCs. The V call is TRBV20-1, the J call TRBJ2-7, with TRBD2 matching 8 bases. This TCR derives from a human donor with aplastic anemia. CDR3 region: CRVAGRPYERYF. The CDR3 bases are TGCAGGGTAGCGGGACGGCCCTACGAGCGGTACTTC.